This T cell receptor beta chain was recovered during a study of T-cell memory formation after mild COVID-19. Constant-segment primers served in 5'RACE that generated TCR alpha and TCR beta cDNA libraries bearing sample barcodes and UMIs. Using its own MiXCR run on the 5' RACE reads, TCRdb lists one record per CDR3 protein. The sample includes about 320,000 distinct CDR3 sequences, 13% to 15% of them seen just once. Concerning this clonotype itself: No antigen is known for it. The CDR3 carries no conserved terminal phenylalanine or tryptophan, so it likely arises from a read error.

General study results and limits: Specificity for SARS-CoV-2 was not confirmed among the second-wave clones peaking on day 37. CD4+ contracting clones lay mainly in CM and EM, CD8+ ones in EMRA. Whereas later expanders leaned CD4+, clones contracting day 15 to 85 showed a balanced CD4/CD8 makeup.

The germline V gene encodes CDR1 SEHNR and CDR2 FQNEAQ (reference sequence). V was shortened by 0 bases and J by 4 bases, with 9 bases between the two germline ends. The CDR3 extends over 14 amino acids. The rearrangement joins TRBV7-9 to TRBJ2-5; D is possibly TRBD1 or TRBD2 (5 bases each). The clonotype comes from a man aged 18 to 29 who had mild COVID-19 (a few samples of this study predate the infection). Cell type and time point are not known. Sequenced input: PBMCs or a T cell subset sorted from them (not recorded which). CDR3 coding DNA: TGTGCCAGCAGCTTAGCAGGGACGGTAGAGACCCAGTACGTC. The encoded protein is CASSLAGTVETQYV.